What follows are 30 T cell receptor beta chains derived from one specimen sequenced in a study of neurological immune-mediated disorders. TCRdb reprocessed the 5' RACE reads with MiXCR, giving one entry per CDR3 protein. The table shows roughly 15,000 distinct CDR3 sequences, with approximately 3.7% occurring only once. Sequencing was done on a sample of CD8+ T cells from blood. The receptors were gathered from a woman aged 40 to 50 in good health.

This clonotype was picked up many times. The rearrangement joins TRBV4-2 to TRBJ1-2; D may be TRBD1 (5 bases). From germline, CDR1 is LGHNA and CDR2 YNFKEQ. The CDR3 runs 14 residues. V lost 1 base and J 4 bases, leaving 10 bases between the germline ends. The CDR3 is CASSQGQKGYGYTF. In DNA form, the CDR3 reads TGTGCCAGCAGCCAAGGACAGAAGGGCTATGGCTACACCTTC.

This clonotype was counted ten times or more. The gene calls are TRBV29-1 and TRBJ2-7; 8 nucleotides line up with TRBD2. Trimming removed 6 bases from V and 3 bases from J; junction bases left unmatched: 10. There are 14 residues in the CDR3. CDR1 is SQVTM and CDR2 is ANQGSEA in the germline V gene. The CDR3 DNA follows: TGCAGCGTCTCCTATAGCGGGGATTTCTACGAGCAGTACTTC. This codes for CSVSYSGDFYEQYF.

This clonotype has at least ten counts. The chain combines TRBV6-1 with TRBJ2-6; tentatively, D is TRBD1 (5 bases). V lost 3 bases and J 4 bases, leaving 13 bases between the germline ends. The germline V gene has CDR1 MNHNS and CDR2 SASEGT. The CDR3 length is 16 residues. The CDR3 DNA follows: TGTGCCAGCAGTGAGACCGTGGGGCGCGGGGCCAACGTCCTGACTTTC. It encodes CASSETVGRGANVLTF.

This clonotype qualifies as medium-sized. The CDR3 region has the DNA TGTGCCAGCAGCCCCGGGAAGGACTTCCGCCACGAGCAGTACTTC. The encoded protein is CASSPGKDFRHEQYF. The rearrangement links TRBV9 to TRBJ2-7; perhaps TRBD2 as D (5 bases). CDR3 size: 15 residues. Between the trimmed V and J ends, which lost 4 bases and 5 bases, there was a span of 19 bases. Germline assignment: CDR1 SGDLS and CDR2 YYNGEE.

This clonotype was seen repeatedly, ten times or more. CDR3 bases: TGCAGCGTACTGACAGTCTACACTGAAGCTTTCTTT. The encoded protein is CSVLTVYTEAFF. V is TRBV29-1 and J is TRBJ1-1, with D possibly matching TRBD1 (5 bases). This CDR3 has 12 residues. Germline lookup yields CDR1 SQVTM and CDR2 ANQGSEA. Trimming removed 6 bases from V and 3 bases from J, with 11 bases in between.

This clonotype has a count of ten or more. The chain employs TRBV20-1 and TRBJ2-7; 7 bases agree with TRBD1. In germline, CDR1 is DFQATT, CDR2 SNEGSKA (reference sequence). The CDR3 is made up of 15 amino acids. Trimming took 0 bases from V and 3 from J; bases not matched to a gene: 8. CDR3 protein: CSARDLGQVFYEQYF. CDR3 nucleotides: TGCAGTGCTAGAGATCTCGGACAGGTCTTCTACGAGCAGTACTTC.

This clonotype was seen repeatedly, ten times or more. The chain recombines TRBV27 with TRBJ1-5; 11 nucleotides agree with TRBD1. The J segment lost 1 base and the V segment lost 6 bases, leaving 14 bases of the junction unmatched. The CDR3 is made up of 19 amino acids. Germline assignment: CDR1 MNHEY and CDR2 SMNVEV (reference sequence). CDR3 sequence reads: CASSLRPPGQGGSNQPQHF. The CDR3 DNA reads as TGTGCCAGCAGCCTGCGGCCCCCGGGACAGGGGGGGAGCAATCAGCCCCAGCATTTT.

This clonotype occurred many times. The gene calls are TRBV28 and TRBJ2-7; D perhaps matches TRBD1 (6 bases). The CDR3 spans 18 residues. Germline CDR1 and CDR2: MDHEN and SYDVKM. V shed 4 bases and J shed 4 bases, with 26 bases lying between them. CDR3 region: CASSSGTRTAEVTYEQYF. The CDR3 DNA reads as TGTGCCAGCAGTTCCGGCACCCGGACAGCGGAGGTAACTTACGAGCAGTACTTC.

This clonotype was observed many times. The rearrangement uses TRBV10-3 and TRBJ1-3; D is perhaps TRBD1 (5 bases). CDR3 length equals 12 residues. CDR1 is ENHRY, CDR2 SYGVKD, per germline. The V and J ends lost 10 bases and 3 bases respectively, with 10 bases between them. CDR3 DNA sequence: TGTGCCACACAGGATGTTGGAAACACCATATATTTT. Residues: CATQDVGNTIYF.

This clonotype was seen at least ten times. CDR3 coding DNA: TGTGCCAGCAGTCTTTTAGCGGGAACCTCCTACGAGCAGTACTTC. It translates to CASSLLAGTSYEQYF. The chain carries TRBV28 and TRBJ2-7; 8 bases map to TRBD2. The CDR3 covers 15 residues. Unmatched junction bases numbered 6, after V lost 5 bases and J lost 0 bases. Germline assignment: CDR1 MDHEN and CDR2 SYDVKM.

This clonotype was picked up many times. The chain combines TRBV5-1 with TRBJ2-1; 12 bases match TRBD2. Per germline, CDR1 SGHRS and CDR2 YFSETQ. The CDR3 is 17 residues long. V lost 3 bases to trimming and J lost 2 bases; unmatched junction nucleotides: 6. CDR3 nucleotides: TGCGCCAGCAGCTATCTGACTAGCGGGGGACCCTACAATGAGCAGTTCTTC. It yields the protein CASSYLTSGGPYNEQFF. Full variable domain (rest looked up from reference TRBV5-1 and TRBJ2-1): KAGVTQTPRYLIKTRGQQVTLSCSPISGHRSVSWYQQTPGQGLQFLFEYFSETQRNKGNFPGRFSGRQFSNSRSEMNVSTLELGDSALYLCASSYLTSGGPYNEQFFGPGTRLTVL.

This clonotype was detected ten times or more. The chain joins TRBV4-1 to TRBJ1-2; D might be TRBD1 (6 bases). Trimming removed 1 base at V and 3 bases at J, with 12 bases between. Germline CDR1 reads MGHRA; CDR2 reads YSYEKL. This CDR3 spans 15 amino acids. The CDR3 loop is CASSQGAGGDYGYTF. DNA for the CDR3: TGCGCCAGCAGCCAAGGAGCCGGGGGCGACTATGGCTACACCTTC.

In its sample, this clonotype ranks as medium-sized. This chain links TRBV5-1 with TRBJ2-7; 7 bases are a match to TRBD1. This CDR3 is built from 14 residues. Germline loops: CDR1 SGHRS, CDR2 YFSETQ. After removal of 4 bases from V and 4 bases from J, the junction contained 8 bases not matched to a gene. CDR3 bases: TGCGCCAGCAGCGGCGGCCAGGGGGTTTACGAGCAGTACTTC. Protein product: CASSGGQGVYEQYF.

This clonotype appeared a few times. It may be a read error: a sequence one base away is much more abundant. The J gene is TRBJ2-1, the V gene TRBV29-1; D is possibly TRBD2 (5 bases). CDR3 length: 13 amino acids. Trimming removed 5 bases at V and 2 bases at J, with 10 bases between. Germline lookup yields CDR1 SQVTM and CDR2 ANQGSEA. The CDR3 nucleotides are TGCAGCGTTCCCTACGGGGCCTACAATGAGCAGTTCTTC. Translated: CSVPYGAYNEQFF.

This clonotype was counted at least ten times. V usage is TRBV27 and J usage is TRBJ2-7; maybe TRBD1 (6 bases). CDR3 length: 17 amino acids. Germline V gene sequence: CDR1 MNHEY, CDR2 SMNVEV (reference sequence). V gave up 2 bases and J gave up 9 bases, with 26 bases separating them. Written as DNA, the CDR3 is TGTGCCAGCAGTTTAGGCCTATGGCCAGGGGATGGAACTAGGCAGTACTTC. The encoded protein is CASSLGLWPGDGTRQYF.

This clonotype was observed at least ten times. This chain links TRBV5-1 with TRBJ1-1; TRBD1 agrees at 7 bases. The V gene's germline CDR1 is SGHRS and CDR2 YFSETQ. Losses at the gene ends were 4 bases for V and 6 bases for J; bases not matched to a gene: 12. This CDR3 comprises 15 residues. CDR3 in amino acids: CASSRWEEGAAEAFF. DNA of the CDR3: TGCGCCAGCAGCCGGTGGGAGGAGGGGGCGGCTGAAGCTTTCTTT.

CDR3 amino acids: CASRYGGSGNEQFF. The DNA of the CDR3 is TGTGCCAGTCGCTATGGCGGTTCCGGGAACGAGCAGTTCTTC. The chain uses TRBV19 and TRBJ2-1, with a weak D call TRBD2 (5 bases). Germline loops: CDR1 LNHDA, CDR2 SQIVND (reference sequence). The CDR3 is 14 amino acids. V was trimmed by 8 bases and J by 10 bases, leaving 21 bases between them.

This clonotype was detected ten times or more. V is TRBV10-3 and J is TRBJ2-1; 10 bases match TRBD2. Germline V gene sequence: CDR1 ENHRY, CDR2 SYGVKD. The ends lost 0 bases at V and 3 bases at J; junction bases unmatched: 2. CDR3 length: 16 residues. The CDR3: CAISESSGRYYNEQFF. The CDR3 DNA sequence: TGTGCCATCAGTGAGTCTAGCGGGAGGTACTACAATGAGCAGTTCTTC.

Notes on this clonotype: Germline and junction disagree at one end, which may indicate a read error. This chain connects TRBV7-8 to TRBJ2-2, with TRBD1 matching 10 bases. The germline gives CDR1 SGHVS, CDR2 FQNEAQ. This CDR3 contains 19 residues. CDR3 loop: CVSSRNEYGQGGLAGELFF. The CDR3 DNA reads as TGTGTCAGCAGCCGTAACGAATATGGACAGGGGGGACTGGCCGGGGAGCTGTTTTTT.

The sample holds a few counts of this clonotype. This rearrangement joins TRBV24-1 to TRBJ2-1, with TRBD2 matching over 7 bases. The CDR3 spans 15 residues. CDR1 is KGHDR, CDR2 SFDVKD, per germline. Trimming removed 5 bases from V and 3 bases from J; junction bases left unmatched: 6. The CDR3 sequence: CATSAAGVGYNEQFF. The CDR3 nucleotides read TGTGCCACCAGTGCGGCGGGAGTGGGCTACAATGAGCAGTTCTTC.

This clonotype was picked up many times. The chain joins TRBV6-1 to TRBJ1-4; D call uncertain. The V and J ends lost 8 bases and 8 bases respectively, with 18 bases between them. CDR1 is MNHNS and CDR2 is SASEGT in the germline V gene. This CDR3 comprises 14 residues. The CDR3 nucleotides are TGTGCCAGCGACCGTGGTGGATTCGGAGAAAAACTGTTTTTT. Protein: CASDRGGFGEKLFF.

This clonotype was observed at least ten times. This chain uses TRBV28 with TRBJ2-7; weak D call: TRBD1 (6 bases). The V gene's germline CDR1 is MDHEN and CDR2 SYDVKM. Trimming stripped 7 bases from V and 0 bases from J, with 19 bases between. The CDR3 totals 16 residues. The CDR3 DNA reads TGTGCCAGCAATCGCGGAATCCGGGACAACTCCTACGAGCAGTACTTC. It yields the protein CASNRGIRDNSYEQYF.

This clonotype was seen repeatedly, ten times or more. This chain joins TRBV29-1 and TRBJ2-3, with D unclear. Between the trimmed V and J ends, which lost 4 bases and 0 bases, there was a span of 11 bases. CDR1 and CDR2 from the germline V gene are SQVTM and ANQGSEA. This CDR3 comprises 14 residues. The chain's CDR3 is CSVVYGPSTDTQYF. The CDR3 DNA is TGCAGCGTTGTCTACGGGCCTAGCACAGATACGCAGTATTTT.

This clonotype has a count of ten or more. The V and J genes are TRBV4-2 and TRBJ2-7; D might be TRBD1 or TRBD2, each matching 5 bases. This CDR3 region has 15 residues. V shed 4 bases and J shed 1 base, with 14 bases lying between them. Germline CDR1 is LGHNA and CDR2 is YNFKEQ. DNA of the CDR3: TGTGCCAGCAGCCCCCTGGGGGAGAAATCCTACGAGCAGTACTTC. Its protein is CASSPLGEKSYEQYF.

This clonotype was recorded many times. V and J are TRBV7-9 and TRBJ2-3, with D tentatively TRBD2 (5 bases). Deletions cut 3 bases from V and 0 bases from J, with 13 bases between. The CDR3 contains 16 residues. CDR1 is SEHNR and CDR2 is FQNEAQ in the germline V gene (reference sequence). DNA for the CDR3: TGTGCCAGCAGCTTCGTGCGGGCCACTAGCACAGATACGCAGTATTTT. It is translated as CASSFVRATSTDTQYF.

This clonotype has a count of ten or more. The chain uses TRBV5-5 and TRBJ2-4; possible D gene TRBD2, 5 bases. The CDR3 has 16 amino acids. In germline, CDR1 is SGHKS, CDR2 YYEKEE (reference sequence). The V end lost 5 bases, the J end lost 3 bases, and 18 bases lay between the germline ends. DNA of the CDR3: TGTGCCAGCAGTGCGTTTTTCGGAGGAATCAAAAACATTCAGTACTTC. Amino acid sequence: CASSAFFGGIKNIQYF. The complete variable domain, with remaining parts taken from reference TRBV5-5 and TRBJ2-4, reads DAGVTQSPTHLIKTRGQQVTLRCSPISGHKSVSWYQQVLGQGPQFIFQYYEKEERGRGNFPDRFSARQFPNYSSELNVNALLLGDSALYLCASSAFFGGIKNIQYFGAGTRLSVL.

Regarding this clonotype: Possible read error: a much larger clone is one base away. The chain's CDR3 is CASTGYSYNDQFF. The CDR3 nucleotides read TGTGCCAGCACGGGCTACTCCTACAATGATCAGTTCTTC. The rearrangement joins TRBV2 to TRBJ2-1; D remains unclear. The CDR3 is 13 amino acids. Germline-derived CDR1 and CDR2 are SNHLY and FYNNEI.

This clonotype was recorded many times. V is TRBV4-1 and J is TRBJ1-2, with D uncertain. The V end lost 1 base, the J end lost 1 base, and 4 bases lay between the germline ends. Looked up from germline, CDR1 is MGHRA and CDR2 is YSYEKL. The CDR3 is 13 amino acids. CDR3 DNA sequence: TGCGCCAGCAGCCAAGGAATTAACTATGGCTACACCTTC. Its protein is CASSQGINYGYTF.

In this sample, this clonotype turned up many times. The rearrangement uses TRBV12-3 or TRBV12-4 and TRBJ2-6; possible D gene TRBD2, 6 bases. Trimming removed 6 bases from V and 2 bases from J, with 11 bases in between. The CDR3 is 15 residues long. The chain's CDR3 is CASRIGGPGANVLTF. The DNA of the CDR3 is TGTGCCAGCAGGATCGGGGGTCCTGGGGCCAACGTCCTGACTTTC.

This clonotype was found many times. The chain combines TRBV5-6 with TRBJ2-2; 7 bases align to TRBD1. Germline V gives CDR1 SGHDT, CDR2 YYEEEE. This CDR3 contains 16 residues. The J segment lost 7 bases and the V segment lost 3 bases, leaving 12 bases of the junction unmatched. CDR3 DNA sequence: TGTGCCAGCAGCTGGGGGAGCGCAGGGGGAATCGGGGAGCTGTTTTTT. Its protein is CASSWGSAGGIGELFF.